The entry below gives a single TCR beta chain sequence along with its context. One base away lies a much larger clone, so this may be a sequencing read error. This entry belongs to a study of T cell repertoires in cytomegalovirus infection. V was shortened by 2 bases and J by 4 bases, with 8 bases between the two germline ends. The CDR3 consists of 13 residues. TCRdb processed the reads anew with MiXCR; each CDR3 protein has one entry. The table lists about 260,000 distinct CDR3 sequences, around 13% of them singletons. The chain recombines TRBV12-3 or TRBV12-4 with TRBJ1-2; D remains ambiguous. This sequence was found in a human donor in good health (CMV status not recorded). Some clones in this sample may be carry-over from other donors' samples. The sequenced sample consisted of PBMCs. The DNA of the CDR3 is TGTGCCAGCAGTTTACTCTTGGGCTATGGCTACACCTTC. The encoded protein is CASSLLLGYGYTF.